This T cell receptor (beta chain) was captured in a study of blood T cell repertoires in COVID-19. About the study: The origin of the acute and convalescent COVID-19 samples was the United States, Italy and Spain. PBMCs, B-cell-depleted T cells, or T cells provided the cDNA or gDNA that made up the material.

Participants reported their clinical history, and cohort assignment relied on those reports. CDR3 length: 17 residues. V lost 1 base, J lost 3 bases, and 16 bases lay in between. Looked up from germline, CDR1 is MDHEN and CDR2 is SYDVKM. In the study's own analysis: Cell counts per sample came from amplifying reference gene primers. Sequencing was performed with immunoSEQ multiplex PCR; in TCRdb, only in-frame clones are kept and a portion is missing. V, J and clone size are taken as reported in that table, and D and trimming were inferred from the DNA itself. The table includes approximately 210,000 clones, under 80% detected once.

The chain links TRBV28 to TRBJ2-4; TRBD2 might be the D (5 bases). The TCR was taken from a woman aged 45-65 years with acute COVID-19. Sequences were obtained from PBMCs or T cells enriched from blood (not recorded which). DNA for the CDR3: TGTGCCAGCAGTTTATCCGCCGGGGATTTCGGCAAAAACATTCAGTACTTC. Translation gives CASSLSAGDFGKNIQYF.